The entry below describes one T cell receptor (beta chain). No antigen is known for it. Germline CDR1 MNHNS, CDR2 SASEGT. The CDR3 is 14 amino acids. V was pared by 7 bases and J by 3 bases, with 13 bases between. This entry is derived from a study of shared clonotypes between healthy human individuals. Background on the study: Contributing individuals were a couple of females and a few males aged 18 to 49. Study-level findings and limits: Blood was the only sampled material, and tissue repertoires likely differ.

Original processing methods: Owing to the provision of junction-only sequences devoid of quality scores by immunoSEQ, filtering differed. Data came from immunoSEQ multiplex PCR; TCRdb stores just in-frame clones and leaves some out. V and J calls and clone size are given by that table; D and trimming were obtained from the DNA. The data contain around 180,000 clones, over 80% of them singletons. The sample comprised naive CD4+ T cells sorted from blood. The subset: CD45RA+ positively selected. This TCR was recovered from a woman between 25 and 40 years old in good health. V is TRBV6-1 and J is TRBJ1-5; no clear D. CDR3 DNA: TGTGCCAGCACCTCCGGCGGCGACAATCAGCCCCAGCATTTT. Protein: CASTSGGDNQPQHF.